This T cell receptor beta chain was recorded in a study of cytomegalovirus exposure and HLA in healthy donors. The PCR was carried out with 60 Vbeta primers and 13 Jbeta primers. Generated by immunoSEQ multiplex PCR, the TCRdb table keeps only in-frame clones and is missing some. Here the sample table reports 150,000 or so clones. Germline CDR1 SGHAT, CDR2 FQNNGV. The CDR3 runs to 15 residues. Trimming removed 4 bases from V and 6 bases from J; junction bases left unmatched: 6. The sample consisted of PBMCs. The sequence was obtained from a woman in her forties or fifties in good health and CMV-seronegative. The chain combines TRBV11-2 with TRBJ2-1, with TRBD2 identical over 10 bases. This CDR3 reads CASSWGGTSVNEQFF. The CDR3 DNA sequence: TGTGCCAGCAGCTGGGGGGGGACTAGCGTCAATGAGCAGTTCTTC.